A single sample gave rise to the 4 T cell receptor beta chains below, sequenced in a study of T cell changes during pregnancy in multiple sclerosis. The repertoire was sequenced with immunoSEQ multiplex PCR; TCRdb's copy has only in-frame clones and lacks some. This sample has under 45,000 clones, with roughly 92% found just once. The sample consisted of CD4+ T cells from peripheral blood mononuclear cells, taken in the third trimester of pregnancy. The origin of the receptors is a female donor in good health, enrolled as a control in a pregnancy study.

The rearrangement joins TRBV29-1 to TRBJ1-1; TRBD1 is a possible D gene (5 bases). The CDR3 spans 12 residues. V lost 6 bases to trimming and J lost 0 bases, with 8 bases between them. CDR1 is SQVTM and CDR2 is ANQGSEA in the germline V gene. Here the CDR3 reads CSVDTLNTEAFF. The CDR3 bases are TGCAGCGTGGACACGTTGAACACTGAAGCTTTCTTT.

The V call is TRBV5-5, the J call TRBJ1-1; weak D call: TRBD1 (6 bases). CDR1 is SGHKS and CDR2 is YYEKEE in the germline V gene (reference sequence). The V and J ends lost 6 bases and 3 bases respectively, with 15 bases between them. There are 14 residues in the CDR3. The CDR3 loop reads CASTSWEGDTEAFF. Here the CDR3 DNA reads TGTGCCAGCACCTCTTGGGAGGGGGACACTGAAGCTTTCTTT.

The chain employs TRBV23-1 and TRBJ1-3; D is unclear. TRBV23-1 is assigned to the ORF class and has an uncertain function. This CDR3 is 19 amino acids long. V shed 0 bases and J shed 0 bases, with 18 bases lying between them. This chain's CDR3 is CASSQSPGGKGGSGNTIYF. DNA for the CDR3: TGCGCCAGCAGTCAATCGCCGGGTGGGAAAGGAGGCTCTGGAAACACCATATATTTT.

The chain is built from TRBV7-2 and TRBJ2-3, with D maybe TRBD1 (5 bases). Between the trimmed V and J ends, which lost 2 bases and 4 bases, there was a span of 7 bases. CDR1 is SGHTA and CDR2 is FQGNSA in the germline V gene. The CDR3 is made up of 13 amino acids. The chain's CDR3 is CASSLQGSDTQYF. The CDR3 region has the DNA TGTGCCAGCAGCTTACAGGGATCAGATACGCAGTATTTT.